This TCR beta chain derives from a study of blood T cell repertoires in COVID-19. As for the study in general: Sources were T cells, B-cell-depleted T cells, or PBMCs; the material itself was cDNA or gDNA.

Germline V gives CDR1 SGHDT, CDR2 YYEEEE. Trimming removed 3 bases from V and 6 bases from J, with 13 bases in between. The CDR3 is 15 amino acids. The repertoire was sequenced with immunoSEQ multiplex PCR; TCRdb's copy has only in-frame clones and lacks some. This table has about 62,000 clones, 85% to 90% appearing once. The sequenced material came from peripheral blood. V is TRBV5-6 and J is TRBJ1-6; D unclear. The TCR sequence derives from a woman in her fifties or sixties with COVID-19, enrolled during active disease. CDR3 sequence: CASSSPQRINSPLHF. CDR3 coding DNA: TGTGCCAGCAGCTCTCCGCAGAGGATTAATTCACCCCTCCACTTT.